A single sample is the source of the 10 T cell receptor beta chains below, sequenced in a study of blood T cell repertoires in COVID-19. Generated by immunoSEQ multiplex PCR, the TCRdb table keeps only in-frame clones and is missing some. The sample shows under 130,000 clones, 81% of them seen only once. Sequences were obtained from peripheral blood. The origin of the receptors is an elderly man with acute or convalescent COVID-19.

The chain couples TRBV28 to TRBJ2-2, with D possibly TRBD1 on 6 matching bases. V dropped 6 bases and J dropped 4 bases, with 15 bases sitting between them. The germline gives CDR1 MDHEN, CDR2 SYDVKM. This CDR3 is built from 15 residues. The CDR3 here is CASRSTGIGTGELFF. DNA for the CDR3: TGTGCCAGCAGATCAACAGGGATAGGCACCGGGGAGCTGTTTTTT. The variable domain in full, completed from reference TRBV28 and TRBJ2-2, reads DVKVTQSSRYLVKRTGEKVFLECVQDMDHENMFWYRQDPGLGLRLIYFSYDVKMKEKGDIPEGYSVSREKKERFSLILESASTNQTSMYLCASRSTGIGTGELFFGEGSRLTVL.

This chain joins TRBV21-1 and TRBJ2-7; the D segment call TRBD1 is taken from the table without a DNA check. TRBV21-1 is deemed a pseudogene. This CDR3 spans 16 amino acids. In nucleotides, the CDR3 is TGTGCCAGCAGCAAAGGCCCGGGACAGGGGTCCTACGAGCAGTACTTC. The encoded protein is CASSKGPGQGSYEQYF.

The chain recombines TRBV28 with TRBJ1-2; weak D call: TRBD1 (6 bases). Trimming shortened V by 3 bases and J by 0 bases, and 11 bases separated the two germline ends. This CDR3 has 15 residues. Germline CDR1 and CDR2: MDHEN and SYDVKM. The CDR3 nucleotides are TGTGCCAGCAGTTTGGGTGGGACAACTAACTATGGCTACACCTTC. This encodes CASSLGGTTNYGYTF.

This clone has just one count. The gene calls are TRBV5-4 and TRBJ1-2, with D unclear. V was trimmed by 1 base and J by 4 bases, leaving 14 bases between them. CDR1 and CDR2 (germline): SGHNT, YYREEE (reference sequence). The CDR3 has 15 residues. CDR3 region: CASSLKKDGVYGYTF. The CDR3 DNA is TGTGCCAGCAGCTTGAAGAAAGACGGGGTCTATGGCTACACCTTC. The variable domain in full, completed from reference TRBV5-4 and TRBJ1-2, reads ETGVTQSPTHLIKTRGQQVTLRCSSQSGHNTVSWYQQALGQGPQFIFQYYREEENGRGNFPPRFSGLQFPNYSSELNVNALELDDSALYLCASSLKKDGVYGYTFGSGTRLTVV.

The DNA for the CDR3 is TGCGCCAGCAGCATCGGAGGGACAGGGGACCTTTACGAGCAGTACTTC. This encodes CASSIGGTGDLYEQYF. The rearrangement joins TRBV5-1 to TRBJ2-7; 10 bases align to TRBD1. CDR3 length equals 16 residues. Germline V gene lookup returns CDR1 SGHRS and CDR2 YFSETQ. Trimming removed 4 bases from V and 4 bases from J; junction bases left unmatched: 11.

The chain recombines TRBV24-1 with TRBJ2-3; TRBD2 agrees at 7 bases. V lost 9 bases and J lost 2; bases outside the gene matches: 7. The V gene's germline CDR1 is KGHDR and CDR2 SFDVKD. The CDR3 length is 14 residues. DNA of the CDR3: TGTGCCACCGGTGGCGGGAGAGCCACAGATACGCAGTATTTT. It specifies CATGGGRATDTQYF.

This sequence joins TRBV6-5 and TRBJ1-5; no definite D call. The CDR3 extends over 13 amino acids. The V end was cut by 6 bases, the J end by 5 bases, with 11 bases between. Per the germline V gene, CDR1 is MNHEY and CDR2 is SVGAGI. CDR3 amino acids: CASRSDMYQPQHF. The CDR3 DNA is TGTGCCAGCAGATCCGACATGTATCAGCCCCAGCATTTT.

V and J are TRBV7-2 and TRBJ1-2, with TRBD1 matching over 9 bases. Germline V CDR1 and CDR2: SGHTA, FQGNSA. The junction had 7 bases not matched to a gene; V was cut back by 0 bases and J by 8 bases. CDR3 size: 15 residues. The CDR3 loop is CASSLAIQGAKGYTF. In nucleotides, the CDR3 is TGTGCCAGCAGCTTAGCGATACAGGGGGCGAAAGGCTACACCTTC. Supplemented by reference TRBV7-2 and TRBJ1-2, the full variable domain reads GAGVSQSPSNKVTEKGKDVELRCDPISGHTALYWYRQSLGQGLEFLIYFQGNSAPDKSGLPSDRFSAERTGGSVSTLTIQRTQQEDSAVYLCASSLAIQGAKGYTFGSGTRLTVV.

J is TRBJ2-3 and V is TRBV5-1; D gene uncertain. The V gene's germline CDR1 is SGHRS and CDR2 YFSETQ. The CDR3 is 13 residues long. V shed 7 bases and J shed 4 bases, with 13 bases lying between them. CDR3 residues: CASCEVGADTQYF. In nucleotides, the CDR3 is TGCGCCAGCTGTGAGGTCGGTGCAGATACGCAGTATTTT.

This rearrangement joins TRBV18 to TRBJ2-7, with a possible D match to TRBD2 (5 bases). Germline CDR1 and CDR2: KGHSH and LQKENI. This CDR3 spans 15 amino acids. Trimming pared 5 bases from V and 0 bases from J, leaving 14 bases between. The CDR3 coding sequence is TGTGCCAGCTCAGACCGAGCGGATAGCTCCTACGAGCAGTACTTC. Protein: CASSDRADSSYEQYF.